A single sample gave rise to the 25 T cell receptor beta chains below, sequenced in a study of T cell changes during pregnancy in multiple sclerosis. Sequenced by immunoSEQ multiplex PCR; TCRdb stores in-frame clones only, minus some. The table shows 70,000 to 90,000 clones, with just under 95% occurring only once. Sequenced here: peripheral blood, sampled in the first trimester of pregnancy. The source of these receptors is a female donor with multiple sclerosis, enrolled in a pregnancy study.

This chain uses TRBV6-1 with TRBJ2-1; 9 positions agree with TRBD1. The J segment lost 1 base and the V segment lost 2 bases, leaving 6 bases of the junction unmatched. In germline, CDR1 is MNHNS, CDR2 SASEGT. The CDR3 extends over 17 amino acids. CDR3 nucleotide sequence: TGTGCCAGCAGTGAAAGAATCGGGACAGGGTCCTACAATGAGCAGTTCTTC. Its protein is CASSERIGTGSYNEQFF.

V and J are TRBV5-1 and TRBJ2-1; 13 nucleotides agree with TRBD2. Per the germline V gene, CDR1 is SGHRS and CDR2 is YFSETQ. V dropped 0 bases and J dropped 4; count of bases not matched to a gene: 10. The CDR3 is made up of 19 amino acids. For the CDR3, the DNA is TGCGCCAGCAGCTTGGGAGGACTAGCGGGGGCCCCCAAATACAATGAGCAGTTCTTC. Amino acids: CASSLGGLAGAPKYNEQFF. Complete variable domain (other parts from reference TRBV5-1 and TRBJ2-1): KAGVTQTPRYLIKTRGQQVTLSCSPISGHRSVSWYQQTPGQGLQFLFEYFSETQRNKGNFPGRFSGRQFSNSRSEMNVSTLELGDSALYLCASSLGGLAGAPKYNEQFFGPGTRLTVL.

The CDR3 DNA follows: TGTGCCAGCAGCTATGACAATAGACCTACGGAGCAGTACTTC. Translated, it gives CASSYDNRPTEQYF. J is TRBJ2-7 and V is TRBV9; D remains unclear. Germline-derived CDR1 and CDR2 are SGDLS and YYNGEE. The length of the CDR3 is 14 residues. Trimming took 4 bases from V and 7 from J, leaving 18 bases between them.

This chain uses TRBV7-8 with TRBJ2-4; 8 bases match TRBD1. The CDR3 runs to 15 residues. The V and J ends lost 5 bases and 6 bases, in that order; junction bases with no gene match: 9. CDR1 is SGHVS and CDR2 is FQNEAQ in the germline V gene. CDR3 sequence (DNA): TGTGCCAGCAGCGTCAACAGGGGGAAGGGAAACATTCAGTACTTC. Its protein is CASSVNRGKGNIQYF.

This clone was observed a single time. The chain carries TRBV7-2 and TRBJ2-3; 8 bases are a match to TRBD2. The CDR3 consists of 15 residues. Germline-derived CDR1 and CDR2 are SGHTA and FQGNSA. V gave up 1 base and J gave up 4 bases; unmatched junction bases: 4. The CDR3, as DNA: TGTGCCAGCAGCTTAGTTCGGGGGGGCCCAGATACGCAGTATTTT. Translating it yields CASSLVRGGPDTQYF. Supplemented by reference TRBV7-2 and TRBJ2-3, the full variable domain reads GAGVSQSPSNKVTEKGKDVELRCDPISGHTALYWYRQSLGQGLEFLIYFQGNSAPDKSGLPSDRFSAERTGGSVSTLTIQRTQQEDSAVYLCASSLVRGGPDTQYFGPGTRLTVL.

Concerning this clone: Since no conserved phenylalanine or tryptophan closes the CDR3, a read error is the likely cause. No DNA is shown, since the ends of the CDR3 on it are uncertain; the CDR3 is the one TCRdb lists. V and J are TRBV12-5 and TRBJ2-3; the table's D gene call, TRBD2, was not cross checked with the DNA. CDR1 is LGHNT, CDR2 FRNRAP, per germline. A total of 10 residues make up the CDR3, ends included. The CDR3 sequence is CASGTSPGTL.

The CDR3 loop reads CASSLASSGTGPGTQYF. CDR3 sequence (DNA): TGTGCCAGCAGCTTAGCCAGCTCCGGGACAGGACCCGGTACGCAGTATTTT. V gene TRBV7-2 combines with J gene TRBJ2-3; 8 bases agree with TRBD1. CDR3 length equals 17 residues. The germline V gene has CDR1 SGHTA and CDR2 FQGNSA. V was pared by 0 bases and J by 8 bases, with 13 bases of the junction left unmatched.

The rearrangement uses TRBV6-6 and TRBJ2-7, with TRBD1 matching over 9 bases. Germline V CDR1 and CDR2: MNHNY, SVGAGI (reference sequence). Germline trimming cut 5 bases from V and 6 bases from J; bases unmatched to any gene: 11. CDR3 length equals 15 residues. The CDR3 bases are TGTGCCAGCAGTCTGACAGGGGGTCGGACTTCCGAGCAGTACTTC. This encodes CASSLTGGRTSEQYF.

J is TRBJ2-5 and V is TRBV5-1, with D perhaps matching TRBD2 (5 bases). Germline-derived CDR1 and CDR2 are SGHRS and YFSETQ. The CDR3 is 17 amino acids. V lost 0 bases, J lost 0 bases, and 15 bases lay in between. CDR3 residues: CASSLGPEGGYQETQYF. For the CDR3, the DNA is TGCGCCAGCAGCTTGGGCCCCGAGGGTGGGTACCAAGAGACCCAGTACTTC.

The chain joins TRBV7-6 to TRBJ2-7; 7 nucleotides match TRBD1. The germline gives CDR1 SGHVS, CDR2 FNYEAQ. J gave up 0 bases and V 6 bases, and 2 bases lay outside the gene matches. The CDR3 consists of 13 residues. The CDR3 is CASRKGASYEQYF. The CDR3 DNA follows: TGTGCCAGCAGGAAGGGGGCCTCCTACGAGCAGTACTTC. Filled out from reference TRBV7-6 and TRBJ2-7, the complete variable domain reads GAGVSQSPRYKVTKRGQDVALRCDPISGHVSLYWYRQALGQGPEFLTYFNYEAQQDKSGLPNDRFSAERPEGSISTLTIQRTEQRDSAMYRCASRKGASYEQYFGPGTRLTVT.

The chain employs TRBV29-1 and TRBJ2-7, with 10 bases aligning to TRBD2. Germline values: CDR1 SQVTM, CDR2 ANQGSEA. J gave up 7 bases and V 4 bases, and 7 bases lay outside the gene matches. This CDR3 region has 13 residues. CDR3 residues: CSVGGLAKREQYF. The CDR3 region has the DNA TGCAGCGTTGGGGGACTAGCGAAAAGGGAGCAGTACTTC.

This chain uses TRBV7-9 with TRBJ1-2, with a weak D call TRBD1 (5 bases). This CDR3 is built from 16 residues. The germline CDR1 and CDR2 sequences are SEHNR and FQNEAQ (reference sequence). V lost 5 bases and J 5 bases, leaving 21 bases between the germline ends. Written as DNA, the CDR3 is TGTGCCAGCAGCCCAGCGGGAGGCAGGGTTTTGTATGGCTACACCTTC. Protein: CASSPAGGRVLYGYTF.

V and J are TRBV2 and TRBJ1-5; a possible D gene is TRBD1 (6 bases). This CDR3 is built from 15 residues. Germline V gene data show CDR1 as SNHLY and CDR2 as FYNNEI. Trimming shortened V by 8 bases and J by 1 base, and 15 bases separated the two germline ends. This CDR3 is CASAGRQGSNQPQHF. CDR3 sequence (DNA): TGTGCCAGCGCCGGGAGGCAGGGGAGCAATCAGCCCCAGCATTTT.

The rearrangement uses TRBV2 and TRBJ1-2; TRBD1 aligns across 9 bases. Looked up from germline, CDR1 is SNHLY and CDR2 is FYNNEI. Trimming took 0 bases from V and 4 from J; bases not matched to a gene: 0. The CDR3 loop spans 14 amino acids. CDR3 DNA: TGTGCCAGCAGTGAAGCGGGACAGGGCTATGGCTACACCTTC. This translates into CASSEAGQGYGYTF. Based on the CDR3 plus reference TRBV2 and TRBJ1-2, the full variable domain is EPEVTQTPSHQVTQMGQEVILRCVPISNHLYFYWYRQILGQKVEFLVSFYNNEISEKSEIFDDQFSVERPDGSNFTLKIRSTKLEDSAMYFCASSEAGQGYGYTFGSGTRLTVV.

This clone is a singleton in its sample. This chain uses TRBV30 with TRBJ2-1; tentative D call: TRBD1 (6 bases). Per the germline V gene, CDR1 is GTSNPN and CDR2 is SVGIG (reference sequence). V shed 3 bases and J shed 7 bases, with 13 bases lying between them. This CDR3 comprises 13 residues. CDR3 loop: CAWRWGLGNEQFF. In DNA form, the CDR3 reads TGTGCCTGGAGATGGGGGCTTGGGAATGAGCAGTTCTTC.

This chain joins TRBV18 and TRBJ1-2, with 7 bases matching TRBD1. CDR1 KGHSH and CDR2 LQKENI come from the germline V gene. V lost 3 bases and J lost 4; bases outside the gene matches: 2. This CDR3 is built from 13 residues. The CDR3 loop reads CASSPPGGYGYTF. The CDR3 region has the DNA TGTGCCAGCTCACCTCCAGGGGGCTATGGCTACACCTTC.

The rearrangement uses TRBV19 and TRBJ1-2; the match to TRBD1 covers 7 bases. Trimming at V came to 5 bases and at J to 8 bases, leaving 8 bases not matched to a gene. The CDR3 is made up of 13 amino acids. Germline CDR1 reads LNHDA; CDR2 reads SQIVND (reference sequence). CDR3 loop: CASSPSTGMGYTF. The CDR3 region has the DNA TGTGCCAGTAGTCCCTCGACAGGGATGGGCTACACCTTC.

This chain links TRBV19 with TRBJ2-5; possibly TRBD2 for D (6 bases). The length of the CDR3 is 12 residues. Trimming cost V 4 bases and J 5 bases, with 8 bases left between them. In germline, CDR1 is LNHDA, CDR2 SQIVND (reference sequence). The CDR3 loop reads CASSTGRETQYF. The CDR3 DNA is TGTGCCAGTAGTACGGGGAGGGAGACCCAGTACTTC.

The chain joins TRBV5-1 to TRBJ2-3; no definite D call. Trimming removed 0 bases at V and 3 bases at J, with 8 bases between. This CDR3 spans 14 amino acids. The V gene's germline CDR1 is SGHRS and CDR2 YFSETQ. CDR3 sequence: CASSLDVRTDTQYF. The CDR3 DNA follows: TGCGCCAGCAGCTTGGACGTTCGGACAGATACGCAGTATTTT. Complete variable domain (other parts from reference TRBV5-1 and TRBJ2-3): KAGVTQTPRYLIKTRGQQVTLSCSPISGHRSVSWYQQTPGQGLQFLFEYFSETQRNKGNFPGRFSGRQFSNSRSEMNVSTLELGDSALYLCASSLDVRTDTQYFGPGTRLTVL.

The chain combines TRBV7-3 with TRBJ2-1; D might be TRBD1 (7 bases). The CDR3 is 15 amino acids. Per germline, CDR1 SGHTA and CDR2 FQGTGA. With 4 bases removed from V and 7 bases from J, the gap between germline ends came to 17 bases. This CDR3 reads CASSSQTGRGNEQFF. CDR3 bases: TGTGCCAGCAGCTCCCAGACAGGGCGGGGTAATGAGCAGTTCTTC.

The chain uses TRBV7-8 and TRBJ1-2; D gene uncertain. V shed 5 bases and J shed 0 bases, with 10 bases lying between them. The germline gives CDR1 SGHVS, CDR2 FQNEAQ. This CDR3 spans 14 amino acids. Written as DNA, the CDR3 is TGTGCCAGCAGCCCCACAGACCCTAACTATGGCTACACCTTC. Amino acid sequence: CASSPTDPNYGYTF.

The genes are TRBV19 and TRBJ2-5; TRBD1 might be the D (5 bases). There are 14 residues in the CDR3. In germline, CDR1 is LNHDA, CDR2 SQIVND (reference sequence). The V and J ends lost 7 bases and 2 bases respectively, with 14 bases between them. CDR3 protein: CASTPGRQQETQYF. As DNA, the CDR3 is TGTGCCAGTACCCCTGGGCGACAGCAAGAGACCCAGTACTTC.

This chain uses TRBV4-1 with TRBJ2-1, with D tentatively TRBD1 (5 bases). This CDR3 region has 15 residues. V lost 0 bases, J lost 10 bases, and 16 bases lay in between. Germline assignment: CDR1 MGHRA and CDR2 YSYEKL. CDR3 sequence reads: CASSQDRTSMIEQFF. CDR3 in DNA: TGCGCCAGCAGCCAAGACAGGACATCAATGATCGAGCAGTTCTTC.

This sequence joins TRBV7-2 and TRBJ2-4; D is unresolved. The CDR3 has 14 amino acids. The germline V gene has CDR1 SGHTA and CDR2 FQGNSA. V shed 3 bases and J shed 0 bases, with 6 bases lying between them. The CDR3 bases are TGTGCCAGCAGCTTCCCCCTAGCCAAAAACATTCAGTACTTC. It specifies CASSFPLAKNIQYF.

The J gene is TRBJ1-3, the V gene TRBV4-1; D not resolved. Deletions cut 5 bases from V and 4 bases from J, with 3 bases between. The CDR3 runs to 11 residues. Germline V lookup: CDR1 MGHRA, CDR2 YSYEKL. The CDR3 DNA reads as TGCGCCAGCAGCTCGGGAAACACCATATATTTT. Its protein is CASSSGNTIYF.